This T cell receptor delta chain stems from a study of Vδ1+ human thymocytes. Overall study findings and caveats: Thymic TRG and TRD repertoires appeared highly polyclonal. Despite high sort purity, roughly 20% of thymic T cell receptor delta sequences were Vdelta2. Unexpected Vdelta2 sequences could cause misinterpretation of bulk repertoire data.

This clone showed up just a few times. Its antigen is still unknown. Germline V gives CDR1 TSWWSYY, CDR2 QGS. This CDR3 comprises 18 residues. V trimming: 0 bases; J trimming: 0 bases; junction bases outside the gene matches: 5. Extracted RNA was reverse transcribed into cDNA. CDR3 amplicons came from multiplex PCR with pooled V-gene forward and constant-region reverse primers. TCRdb re-analyzed the multiplex PCR reads via CATT. The sample carries roughly 55,000 delta-chain clones, about 16% recorded once. Purity of the sorted Vdelta1+ thymocytes ranged from roughly 98% to 99.6%. The V call is TRDV1, the J call TRDJ1; 12 bases fit TRDD3. Sequenced sample: Vdelta1+ gamma-delta thymocytes from the thymus. Subset given: FACS-sorted CD3+ TCRalphabeta- TCRVdelta1+ TCRVdelta2- thymocytes. The TCR was taken from a boy less than two years old who had congenital heart surgery. This CDR3 reads CALGELLGDTWYTDKLIF. Written as DNA, the CDR3 is TGTGCTCTTGGGGAACTCCTGGGGGATACGTGGTACACCGATAAACTCATCTTT.